This T cell receptor (beta chain) was identified in a study of shared T cell receptors in the human thymus. TCRdb's copy holds only in-frame clones and misses some; the assay was immunoSEQ multiplex PCR. In the table there are 450,000 to 650,000 clones, 75% to 80% of which are singletons. In its sample, this clone was seen a few times. The germline gives CDR1 KGHSH, CDR2 LQKENI. The germline V and J ends were trimmed by 3 bases and 0 bases, with 14 bases remaining between them. This CDR3 has 16 amino acids. The same data also went into a second study, on human thymus T cells. That publication notes: Resections removed during corrective heart surgery provided the thymus tissue used. It looked as if thymic and blood repertoires used V and J genes in a biased way.

The sequence was collected from a boy under two years old with a congenital heart defect. The sample comprised thymocytes. The V call is TRBV18, the J call TRBJ1-2; weak D call: TRBD1 (5 bases). The CDR3 spells CASSPGRRGSNYGYTF. Here the CDR3 DNA reads TGTGCCAGCTCACCGGGCCGGCGGGGGTCTAACTATGGCTACACCTTC.